Shown below are 31 T cell receptor beta chains from a single sample sequenced in a study of T cell changes during pregnancy in multiple sclerosis. This table comes from immunoSEQ multiplex PCR, and its TCRdb copy is limited to in-frame clones, with some not included. The sample has about 40,000 clones, around 90% seen once. Source material: PBMCs (not recorded whether the cells were cultured). All receptors derive from a female donor with multiple sclerosis, enrolled in a pregnancy study.

The genes are TRBV5-1 and TRBJ2-7; 8 positions agree with TRBD1. CDR1 and CDR2 (germline): SGHRS, YFSETQ. With 4 bases clipped from V and 4 bases from J, the junction kept 4 bases outside the gene matches. The length of the CDR3 is 13 residues. This CDR3 reads CASSRRQGYEQYF. The DNA of the CDR3 is TGCGCCAGCAGCCGACGACAGGGGTACGAGCAGTACTTC.

This clone was counted once. The chain links TRBV30 to TRBJ2-1; TRBD2 agrees at 8 bases. The CDR3 has 14 residues. In germline, CDR1 is GTSNPN, CDR2 SVGIG (reference sequence). The ends lost 4 bases at V and 6 bases at J; junction bases unmatched: 8. The CDR3 nucleotides read TGTGCCTGGACCCCGGGACTAGGGAGCAATGAGCAGTTCTTC. The encoded protein is CAWTPGLGSNEQFF.

This chain uses TRBV7-8 with TRBJ2-7, with unresolved D. CDR1 is SGHVS and CDR2 is FQNEAQ in the germline V gene. This CDR3 contains 12 residues. The V end lost 4 bases, the J end lost 3 bases, and 7 bases lay between the germline ends. The CDR3 loop is CASSYLNYEQYF. The CDR3 bases are TGTGCCAGCAGCTACTTAAACTACGAGCAGTACTTC.

This chain joins TRBV30 and TRBJ2-7; 7 bases map to TRBD1. The V gene's germline CDR1 is GTSNPN and CDR2 SVGIG (reference sequence). The CDR3 sequence is 15 residues long. The J segment lost 5 bases and the V segment lost 2 bases, leaving 12 bases of the junction unmatched. This CDR3 is CAWSYRDRDGHEQYF. CDR3 DNA: TGTGCCTGGAGTTATAGAGACAGGGATGGGCACGAGCAGTACTTC.

The chain is built from TRBV19 and TRBJ1-1; D ambiguous. This CDR3 has 16 amino acids. Germline V gives CDR1 LNHDA, CDR2 SQIVND (reference sequence). Trimming removed 4 bases from V and 4 bases from J, with 19 bases in between. The CDR3 is CASSNPFGGLSTEAFF. In DNA form, the CDR3 reads TGTGCCAGTAGTAACCCCTTCGGAGGGCTGAGCACTGAAGCTTTCTTT.

V gene TRBV6-6 combines with J gene TRBJ1-5; TRBD1 might be the D (6 bases). This CDR3 has 14 amino acids. V shed 6 bases and J shed 1 base, with 10 bases lying between them. Germline V CDR1 and CDR2: MNHNY, SVGAGI (reference sequence). The CDR3 DNA reads as TGTGCCAGCAGACAGGGACGGAGCAATCAGCCCCAGCATTTT. It translates to CASRQGRSNQPQHF.

The V gene is TRBV18, the J gene TRBJ2-5; D not certain. V was trimmed by 7 bases and J by 2 bases, leaving 5 bases between them. CDR3 length: 11 residues. Germline V gives CDR1 KGHSH, CDR2 LQKENI. The CDR3 DNA reads as TGTGCCAGCTTCGCTCAAGAGACCCAGTACTTC. Translation gives CASFAQETQYF.

This clone appeared once. The CDR3 bases are TGTGCCAGCAGCGTAGAAGGGACGGCCTACGAGCAGTACTTC. Its protein is CASSVEGTAYEQYF. The gene calls are TRBV9 and TRBJ2-7, with D perhaps being TRBD1 or TRBD2 (5 bases each). Trimming took 0 bases from V and 2 from J, leaving 9 bases between them. The CDR3 has 14 amino acids. Per germline, CDR1 SGDLS and CDR2 YYNGEE.

The chain joins TRBV11-3 to TRBJ2-7; D unresolved. Between the trimmed V and J ends, which lost 0 bases and 1 base, there was a span of 7 bases. Germline lookup yields CDR1 SGHNT and CDR2 YENEEA. The CDR3 loop spans 14 amino acids. The CDR3 bases are TGTGCCAGCAGCTTAGATCCGAAATCCTACGAGCAGTACTTC. This gives the protein CASSLDPKSYEQYF. Drawing the rest from reference TRBV11-3 and TRBJ2-7, the complete variable domain is EAGVVQSPRYKIIEKKQPVAFWCNPISGHNTLYWYLQNLGQGPELLIRYENEEAVDDSQLPKDRFSAERLKGVDSTLKIQPAELGDSAVYLCASSLDPKSYEQYFGPGTRLTVT.

This clone was picked up a small number of times. The rearrangement uses TRBV7-6 and TRBJ1-5, with D uncertain. Germline V CDR1 and CDR2: SGHVS, FNYEAQ. Trimming took 8 bases from V and 5 from J, leaving 10 bases between them. The CDR3 is 12 amino acids. DNA of the CDR3: TGTGCCAGCGCTGAAGCAGATCAGCCCCAGCATTTT. Translated: CASAEADQPQHF.

This chain uses TRBV19 with TRBJ1-1; D gene ambiguous. Per germline, CDR1 LNHDA and CDR2 SQIVND (reference sequence). Trimming took 3 bases from V and 8 from J, leaving 13 bases between them. The length of the CDR3 is 13 residues. CDR3 bases: TGTGCCAGTAGTATCCCAAACAAGGCCGAAGCTTTCTTT. Translation: CASSIPNKAEAFF.

CDR3 loop: CASSYEAGTGGETQYF. For the CDR3, the DNA is TGTGCCAGCAGTTACGAGGCCGGGACAGGGGGCGAGACCCAGTACTTC. This chain connects TRBV6-5 to TRBJ2-5; 12 nucleotides match TRBD1. In germline, CDR1 is MNHEY, CDR2 SVGAGI. The CDR3 has 16 residues. V was pared by 2 bases and J by 5 bases, with 6 bases of the junction left unmatched.

The gene calls are TRBV2 and TRBJ2-5; 14 nucleotides agree with TRBD2. Germline V CDR1 and CDR2: SNHLY, FYNNEI. The CDR3 is made up of 17 amino acids. Trimming at V came to 6 bases and at J to 5 bases, leaving 11 bases not matched to a gene. CDR3 amino acids: CASSFGLAGGVRETQYF. The CDR3, as DNA: TGTGCCAGCAGCTTTGGACTAGCGGGAGGCGTCCGGGAGACCCAGTACTTC.

The chain combines TRBV29-1 with TRBJ1-2; TRBD1 agrees at 7 bases. The germline gives CDR1 SQVTM, CDR2 ANQGSEA. V lost 6 bases and J lost 2; bases outside the gene matches: 3. The CDR3 covers 12 residues. The CDR3 nucleotides read TGCAGCGTACAGGGGAGGAACTATGGCTACACCTTC. This sequence encodes CSVQGRNYGYTF.

This clone was seen a handful of times. The V and J genes are TRBV6-1 and TRBJ2-3; no clear D. Germline loops: CDR1 MNHNS, CDR2 SASEGT. Trimming removed 0 bases at V and 2 bases at J, with 12 bases between. This CDR3 is 16 amino acids long. The CDR3 DNA reads TGTGCCAGCAGTGAAGCGCAACAGCTCTACACAGATACGCAGTATTTT. Amino acids: CASSEAQQLYTDTQYF.

The chain employs TRBV7-2 and TRBJ1-1, with D hard to call. The CDR3 extends over 14 amino acids. The germline V and J ends were trimmed by 0 bases and 1 base, with 6 bases remaining between them. Germline CDR1 reads SGHTA; CDR2 reads FQGNSA. The CDR3 DNA follows: TGTGCCAGCAGCTTAGCGGGAGGGAACACTGAAGCTTTCTTT. Translating gives CASSLAGGNTEAFF.

The chain recombines TRBV18 with TRBJ2-7; no clear D gene. Germline V gene data show CDR1 as KGHSH and CDR2 as LQKENI. The germline V and J ends were trimmed by 4 bases and 2 bases, with 9 bases remaining between them. The CDR3 is 13 amino acids. CDR3 region: CASSLAGAYEQYF. The CDR3 region has the DNA TGTGCCAGCTCACTAGCTGGGGCCTACGAGCAGTACTTC.

The CDR3 DNA follows: TGTGCCAGCAGCTTAGGGGACTACAATCAGCCCCAGCATTTT. Its translation: CASSLGDYNQPQHF. The chain employs TRBV7-9 and TRBJ1-5, with D possibly TRBD1 on 5 matching bases. CDR3 size: 14 residues. Deletions cut 1 base from V and 3 bases from J, with 7 bases between. Germline V gene sequence: CDR1 SEHNR, CDR2 FQNEAQ (reference sequence).

This chain links TRBV7-9 with TRBJ1-4; TRBD1 matches 11 bases. V dropped 2 bases and J dropped 6; count of bases not matched to a gene: 5. Germline CDR1 SEHNR, CDR2 FQNEAQ (reference sequence). This CDR3 comprises 16 residues. The CDR3 sequence: CASSLLRTGGDEKLFF. Here the CDR3 DNA reads TGTGCCAGCAGCTTACTTCGGACAGGGGGCGATGAAAAACTGTTTTTT.

The V and J genes are TRBV7-9 and TRBJ2-1; 9 nucleotides agree with TRBD2. V shed 1 base and J 8 bases; nucleotides not matched to a gene: 6. This CDR3 has 15 residues. From germline, CDR1 is SEHNR and CDR2 FQNEAQ (reference sequence). In nucleotides, the CDR3 is TGTGCCAGCAGCTTAGTTGCGGGAGGGGGTGATGAGCAGTTCTTC. Translation gives CASSLVAGGGDEQFF.

A few counts support this clone. Here the CDR3 reads CASSLASYGYTF. CDR3 sequence (DNA): TGTGCCAGCAGCTTAGCCAGCTATGGCTACACCTTC. V usage is TRBV13 and J usage is TRBJ1-2, with unresolved D. The CDR3 runs 12 residues. Looked up from germline, CDR1 is PRHDT and CDR2 is FYEKMQ (reference sequence). V lost 1 base to trimming and J lost 4 bases, with 4 bases between them.

The chain has TRBV2 and TRBJ2-7, with unresolved D. CDR1 SNHLY and CDR2 FYNNEI come from the germline V gene. The length of the CDR3 is 12 residues. V lost 2 bases, J lost 3 bases, and 5 bases lay in between. The CDR3 is CASSESGYEQYF. DNA for the CDR3: TGTGCCAGCAGTGAATCGGGCTACGAGCAGTACTTC. Drawing the rest from reference TRBV2 and TRBJ2-7, the complete variable domain is EPEVTQTPSHQVTQMGQEVILRCVPISNHLYFYWYRQILGQKVEFLVSFYNNEISEKSEIFDDQFSVERPDGSNFTLKIRSTKLEDSAMYFCASSESGYEQYFGPGTRLTVT.

The gene calls are TRBV27 and TRBJ2-2; D gene ambiguous. CDR3 length equals 14 residues. Trimming stripped 3 bases from V and 1 base from J, with 6 bases between. CDR1 MNHEY and CDR2 SMNVEV come from the germline V gene (reference sequence). The CDR3 DNA reads as TGTGCCAGCAGTTTCAACAGGAACACCGGGGAGCTGTTTTTT. Translating it yields CASSFNRNTGELFF.

This rearrangement joins TRBV7-9 to TRBJ2-1; 13 bases fit TRBD2. This CDR3 region has 15 residues. V lost 4 bases to trimming and J lost 4 bases; unmatched junction nucleotides: 1. Germline assignment: CDR1 SEHNR and CDR2 FQNEAQ (reference sequence). The CDR3 bases are TGTGCCAGCAGCTCGGGACTAGCGGGGTACAATGAGCAGTTCTTC. Translation: CASSSGLAGYNEQFF. Full variable domain (outside the CDR3, taken from reference TRBV7-9 and TRBJ2-1): DTGVSQNPRHKITKRGQNVTFRCDPISEHNRLYWYRQTLGQGPEFLTYFQNEAQLEKSRLLSDRFSAERPKGSFSTLEIQRTEQGDSAMYLCASSSGLAGYNEQFFGPGTRLTVL.

The chain recombines TRBV6-6 with TRBJ2-5, with D unresolved. The CDR3 runs to 13 residues. Trimming cost V 2 bases and J 1 base, with 5 bases left between them. Germline values: CDR1 MNHNY, CDR2 SVGAGI (reference sequence). The CDR3 DNA reads TGTGCCAGCAGTTACGAGGCCCAAGAGACCCAGTACTTC. Translated: CASSYEAQETQYF.

The chain carries TRBV2 and TRBJ2-3; TRBD2 agrees at 12 bases. The ends lost 7 bases at V and 5 bases at J; junction bases unmatched: 7. This CDR3 is built from 15 residues. Germline V gives CDR1 SNHLY, CDR2 FYNNEI. Here the CDR3 reads CASKRLAGVLDTQYF. Here the CDR3 DNA reads TGTGCCAGCAAAAGACTAGCGGGAGTCCTAGATACGCAGTATTTT.

The chain is built from TRBV7-8 and TRBJ2-7; D remains ambiguous. CDR3 length equals 12 residues. From germline, CDR1 is SGHVS and CDR2 FQNEAQ. The V gene lost 1 base and the J gene lost 7 bases, with 8 bases spanning the gap. This CDR3 reads CASSLEGGEQYF. DNA for the CDR3: TGTGCCAGCAGCTTAGAAGGCGGTGAGCAGTACTTC.

V gene TRBV7-8 combines with J gene TRBJ2-1; D possibly uses TRBD1 or TRBD2 (5 bases each). The CDR3 is made up of 14 amino acids. The V end was cut by 6 bases, the J end by 3 bases, with 12 bases between. The germline V gene has CDR1 SGHVS and CDR2 FQNEAQ. The CDR3 reads CASSQRDGYNEQFF. The CDR3 coding sequence is TGTGCCAGCAGTCAAAGGGACGGCTACAATGAGCAGTTCTTC.

V is TRBV7-3 and J is TRBJ2-6, with TRBD2 identical over 7 bases. The CDR3 extends over 15 amino acids. Germline V gene lookup returns CDR1 SGHTA and CDR2 FQGTGA. V was pared by 5 bases and J by 4 bases, with 5 bases of the junction left unmatched. The CDR3 protein is CASSRGDQGANVLTF. CDR3 bases: TGTGCCAGCAGCCGGGGGGACCAGGGGGCCAACGTCCTGACTTTC.

This clone appeared once. This chain uses TRBV27 with TRBJ2-1; 9 nucleotides line up with TRBD2. The CDR3 sequence is 18 residues long. V trimming: 3 bases; J trimming: 4 bases; junction bases outside the gene matches: 13. Germline values: CDR1 MNHEY, CDR2 SMNVEV (reference sequence). The CDR3 loop reads CASSFGLARGGGYNEQFF. The CDR3 DNA follows: TGTGCCAGCAGTTTTGGACTAGCGAGAGGGGGGGGGTACAATGAGCAGTTCTTC.

This chain links TRBV27 with TRBJ2-7, with a possible D match to TRBD2 (6 bases). Trimming stripped 6 bases from V and 2 bases from J, with 17 bases between. CDR3 length: 15 amino acids. Germline V gene sequence: CDR1 MNHEY, CDR2 SMNVEV (reference sequence). The CDR3 here is CASRLLADTPYEQYF. The CDR3 DNA follows: TGTGCCAGCAGACTACTAGCTGATACTCCCTACGAGCAGTACTTC.